This T cell receptor (beta chain) was obtained from a study of cytomegalovirus exposure and HLA in healthy donors. General study findings and limits: A later analysis found most CMV-associated TCR beta chains apparently HLA-restricted.

As concerns this clone: Its specificity is not known.

The CDR3 is made up of 16 amino acids. Losses at the gene ends were 5 bases for V and 0 bases for J; bases not matched to a gene: 7. CDR1 and CDR2 from the germline V gene are SNHLY and FYNNEI. The PCR had 60 Vbeta and 13 Jbeta primers. Repertoires were generated with immunoSEQ multiplex PCR, while TCRdb's copy carries only in-frame clones and drops some. Of around 200,000 clones listed, approximately 59% are singletons. Sequenced input: PBMCs. The chain uses TRBV2 and TRBJ1-3; 7 nucleotides align to TRBD1. This receptor was taken from a man aged 35 to 55 in good health and CMV-seronegative. CDR3 loop: CASSLTPGGSGNTIYF. In DNA form, the CDR3 reads TGTGCCAGCAGTTTAACCCCAGGGGGCTCTGGAAACACCATATATTTT. Full variable domain (rest looked up from reference TRBV2 and TRBJ1-3): EPEVTQTPSHQVTQMGQEVILRCVPISNHLYFYWYRQILGQKVEFLVSFYNNEISEKSEIFDDQFSVERPDGSNFTLKIRSTKLEDSAMYFCASSLTPGGSGNTIYFGEGSWLTVV.